One and the same sample provided the 24 T cell receptor beta chains below, sequenced in a study of blood T cell repertoires in COVID-19. Profiling relied on immunoSEQ multiplex PCR, and the TCRdb table lists in-frame clones only, not all of them. The table records 120,000 or so clones, roughly 85% of them present only once. What was sequenced was peripheral blood. Receptors originate from a woman older than 75 with acute or convalescent COVID-19.

The chain joins TRBV5-1 to TRBJ1-2, with 10 nucleotides matching TRBD1. The CDR3 length is 14 residues. V shed 2 bases, J shed 10 bases, and the junction held 8 bases outside the gene matches. Per germline, CDR1 SGHRS and CDR2 YFSETQ. The CDR3 DNA sequence: TGCGCCAGCAGCTTTGCCGGGACAGGGGAGCCCTACACCTTC. Encoded protein: CASSFAGTGEPYTF.

The DNA of the CDR3 is TGTGCCAGCAGCCGGACAGCGGGGGGGCAGACCCAGTACTTC. Its protein is CASSRTAGGQTQYF. The chain employs TRBV2 and TRBJ2-5, with TRBD2 matching 10 bases. The CDR3 has 14 amino acids. J lost 6 bases, V lost 6 bases, and 7 bases had no gene match. CDR1 and CDR2 from the germline V gene are SNHLY and FYNNEI.

This rearrangement joins TRBV9 to TRBJ1-1, with D unresolved. V was cut by 0 bases and J by 11 bases, with 14 bases left in between. This CDR3 has 13 amino acids. Germline CDR1 SGDLS, CDR2 YYNGEE. The CDR3 DNA is TGTGCCAGCAGCGTAGTAGCGCCCGGCGACGCTTTCTTT. Protein sequence: CASSVVAPGDAFF. Using reference TRBV9 and TRBJ1-1 for the parts outside the CDR3, the full variable domain is DSGVTQTPKHLITATGQRVTLRCSPRSGDLSVYWYQQSLDQGLQFLIQYYNGEERAKGNILERFSAQQFPDLHSELNLSSLELGDSALYFCASSVVAPGDAFFGQGTRLTVV.

This chain uses TRBV5-1 with TRBJ1-2; D ambiguous. Looked up from germline, CDR1 is SGHRS and CDR2 is YFSETQ. The CDR3 consists of 14 residues. Trimming cost V 0 bases and J 0 bases, with 6 bases left between them. CDR3 sequence reads: CASSLAEPNYGYTF. The CDR3 DNA reads as TGCGCCAGCAGCTTGGCGGAGCCTAACTATGGCTACACCTTC.

The chain uses TRBV4-1 and TRBJ2-3; 7 positions match TRBD1. The germline CDR1 and CDR2 sequences are MGHRA and YSYEKL. J was trimmed by 3 bases and V by 4 bases; bases with no gene match: 7. CDR3 length: 15 residues. The CDR3 DNA follows: TGCGCCAGCAGCCCACGGACAGGCGGGACAGATACGCAGTATTTT. This gives the protein CASSPRTGGTDTQYF.

This chain connects TRBV13 to TRBJ1-6; TRBD1 matches 10 bases. Germline trimming cut 2 bases from V and 7 bases from J; bases unmatched to any gene: 2. CDR1 and CDR2 from the germline V gene are PRHDT and FYEKMQ (reference sequence). The CDR3 spans 15 residues. The chain's CDR3 is CASSLPGQGNSPLHF. CDR3 DNA: TGTGCCAGCAGCTTACCGGGACAGGGGAATTCACCCCTCCACTTT.

The chain joins TRBV28 to TRBJ1-2; the match to TRBD1 covers 8 bases. J was trimmed by 8 bases and V by 4 bases; bases with no gene match: 9. CDR1 and CDR2 from the germline V gene are MDHEN and SYDVKM. This CDR3 is 14 amino acids long. The CDR3 DNA follows: TGTGCCAGCAGTTCCCCCGGACAGGGAGGCGGCTACACCTTC. It codes for CASSSPGQGGGYTF.

The chain has TRBV4-2 and TRBJ2-7, with TRBD2 as a possible D gene (5 bases). CDR1 LGHNA and CDR2 YNFKEQ come from the germline V gene. Trimming removed 4 bases at V and 6 bases at J, with 19 bases between. The CDR3 spans 15 residues. CDR3 sequence: CASSLATPQGGEQYF. CDR3 sequence (DNA): TGTGCCAGCAGCCTCGCCACCCCCCAAGGAGGCGAGCAGTACTTC.

The V call is TRBV27, the J call TRBJ1-5, with a weak D call TRBD1 (6 bases). The CDR3 has 13 residues. The V end lost 8 bases, the J end lost 5 bases, and 13 bases lay between the germline ends. Germline assignment: CDR1 MNHEY and CDR2 SMNVEV (reference sequence). CDR3: CASRTRGYQPQHF. In DNA form, the CDR3 reads TGTGCCAGCCGGACCAGGGGTTATCAGCCCCAGCATTTT.

The chain employs TRBV18 and TRBJ2-1; 8 positions match TRBD2. Germline trimming cut 5 bases from V and 4 bases from J; bases unmatched to any gene: 4. Germline-derived CDR1 and CDR2 are KGHSH and LQKENI. The CDR3 totals 14 residues. The CDR3 DNA follows: TGTGCCAGCTCAGGAACGGGAGGGTACAATGAGCAGTTCTTC. It is translated as CASSGTGGYNEQFF. Full variable domain (remainder filled in from reference TRBV18 and TRBJ2-1): NAGVMQNPRHLVRRRGQEARLRCSPMKGHSHVYWYRQLPEEGLKFMVYLQKENIIDESGMPKERFSAEFPKEGPSILRIQQVVRGDSAAYFCASSGTGGYNEQFFGPGTRLTVL.

This rearrangement joins TRBV10-3 to TRBJ2-7; TRBD1 matches at 9 bases. The V and J ends lost 4 bases and 5 bases, in that order; junction bases with no gene match: 3. This CDR3 has 13 residues. CDR1 and CDR2 from the germline V gene are ENHRY and SYGVKD. The CDR3 DNA reads TGTGCCATCAGTGGGGGACAGGGTCACGAGCAGTACGTC. As protein: CAISGGQGHEQYV.

J is TRBJ2-7 and V is TRBV28; D might be TRBD1 (5 bases). The CDR3 is 14 amino acids. V lost 7 bases to trimming and J lost 6 bases, with 19 bases between them. The germline gives CDR1 MDHEN, CDR2 SYDVKM. The CDR3 bases are TGTGCCAGCAAGTCGGCTGCAGGGCTGGGCGAGCAGTACTTC. Translation: CASKSAAGLGEQYF.

This chain connects TRBV6-5 to TRBJ1-2, with D perhaps TRBD1 (5 bases). Germline CDR1 reads MNHEY; CDR2 reads SVGAGI. V lost 5 bases to trimming and J lost 3 bases, with 10 bases between them. This CDR3 is built from 13 residues. CDR3 protein: CASSKLTDYGYTF. The CDR3, as DNA: TGTGCCAGCAGTAAATTGACAGACTATGGCTACACCTTC.

This clone has just one count. The chain employs TRBV15 and TRBJ1-2; 7 bases align to TRBD1. The germline gives CDR1 LNHNV, CDR2 YYDKDF (reference sequence). The CDR3 length is 13 residues. V dropped 2 bases and J dropped 3; count of bases not matched to a gene: 0. The DNA of the CDR3 is TGTGCCACCAGCAGAACAGGGGACTATGGCTACACCTTC. It encodes CATSRTGDYGYTF.

The chain couples TRBV27 to TRBJ1-5; TRBD1 aligns across 8 bases. Germline CDR1 is MNHEY and CDR2 is SMNVEV (reference sequence). The CDR3 covers 15 residues. The J segment lost 3 bases and the V segment lost 3 bases, leaving 4 bases of the junction unmatched. CDR3 sequence: CASSFDRGPNQPQHF. CDR3 coding DNA: TGTGCCAGCAGTTTTGACAGGGGCCCCAATCAGCCCCAGCATTTT.

The gene calls are TRBV7-8 and TRBJ2-7, with 13 bases aligning to TRBD2. The CDR3 contains 18 residues. Trimming at V came to 4 bases and at J to 0 bases, leaving 9 bases not matched to a gene. Germline V CDR1 and CDR2: SGHVS, FQNEAQ. The CDR3 DNA is TGTGCCAGCAGCTCCAGGACTAGCGGGGGATTGAGCTCCTACGAGCAGTACTTC. It yields the protein CASSSRTSGGLSSYEQYF.

This clone was seen a single time. The chain joins TRBV6-5 to TRBJ2-3, with D unresolved. The CDR3 extends over 13 amino acids. CDR1 is MNHEY and CDR2 is SVGAGI in the germline V gene. Trimming took 10 bases from V and 0 from J, leaving 11 bases between them. The CDR3 bases are TGTGCCATCGCAGGTCGGAGCACAGATACGCAGTATTTT. This gives the protein CAIAGRSTDTQYF.

The chain has TRBV29-1 and TRBJ2-5, with D maybe TRBD2 (6 bases). Germline CDR1 reads SQVTM; CDR2 reads ANQGSEA. This CDR3 has 12 amino acids. V dropped 2 bases and J dropped 5 bases, with 9 bases sitting between them. CDR3 protein: CSVELAAETQYF. Written as DNA, the CDR3 is TGCAGCGTTGAATTAGCGGCCGAGACCCAGTACTTC.

The rearrangement uses TRBV25-1 and TRBJ2-3, with 12 bases lining up with TRBD2. V was pared by 7 bases and J by 4 bases, with 3 bases of the junction left unmatched. CDR1 MGHDK and CDR2 SYGVNS come from the germline V gene. The CDR3 covers 14 residues. This CDR3 reads CASTTSGGPDTQYF. As DNA, the CDR3 is TGTGCCAGCACCACTAGCGGGGGGCCAGATACGCAGTATTTT.

The chain employs TRBV4-3 and TRBJ2-6, with unresolved D. Germline loops: CDR1 LGHNA, CDR2 YSLEER. The CDR3 runs 16 residues. Deletions cut 1 base from V and 4 bases from J, with 11 bases between. CDR3 DNA sequence: TGCGCCAGCAGCCAAGCTTCGGGTGCAGGGGCCAACGTCCTGACTTTC. Translating it yields CASSQASGAGANVLTF.

This rearrangement joins TRBV5-1 to TRBJ2-5; D unresolved. This CDR3 spans 14 amino acids. Deletions cut 0 bases from V and 7 bases from J, with 13 bases between. Germline V gene lookup returns CDR1 SGHRS and CDR2 YFSETQ. The CDR3 DNA is TGCGCCAGCAGCTTGGAGACTCAAGATGGGACCCAGTACTTC. It translates to CASSLETQDGTQYF.

V is TRBV11-2 and J is TRBJ1-3, with no clear D. From germline, CDR1 is SGHAT and CDR2 FQNNGV. This CDR3 contains 13 residues. Trimming took off 4 bases at V and 1 base at J, with 5 bases between the two ends. The CDR3, as DNA: TGTGCCAGCAGCTCCCCTTCTGGAAACACCATATATTTT. Translating it yields CASSSPSGNTIYF.

J is TRBJ2-7 and V is TRBV6-1, with D perhaps TRBD1 (5 bases). The CDR3 has 20 residues. The V end lost 2 bases, the J end lost 2 bases, and 28 bases lay between the germline ends. Germline CDR1 is MNHNS and CDR2 is SASEGT. The DNA of the CDR3 is TGTGCCAGCAGTGAATTGCTGGACCCTTACCGACAAGGGGTAACCTACGAGCAGTACTTC. Amino acid sequence: CASSELLDPYRQGVTYEQYF.

This clone was observed once. One junction end disagrees with the germline gene, perhaps due to a read error. The V and J genes are TRBV5-8 and TRBJ2-1; 8 bases align to TRBD2. Germline V gene lookup returns CDR1 SGHTS and CDR2 YDEGEE. CDR3 size: 16 residues. The CDR3 sequence: CASTLRPGLGSNEQFF. The CDR3 nucleotides are TGTGCCAGCACCTTGAGACCGGGACTAGGATCTAATGAGCAGTTCTTC.